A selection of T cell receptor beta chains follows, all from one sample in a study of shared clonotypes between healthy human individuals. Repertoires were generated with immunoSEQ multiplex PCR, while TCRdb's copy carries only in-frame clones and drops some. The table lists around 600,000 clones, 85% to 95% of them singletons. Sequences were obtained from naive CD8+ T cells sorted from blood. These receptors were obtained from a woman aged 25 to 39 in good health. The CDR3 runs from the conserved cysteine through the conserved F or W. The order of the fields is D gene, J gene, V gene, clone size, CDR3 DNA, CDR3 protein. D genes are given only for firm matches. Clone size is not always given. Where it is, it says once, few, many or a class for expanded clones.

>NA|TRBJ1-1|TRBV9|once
TGTGCCACAAGAGGTGGGCCCGGGGACACTGAAGCTTTCTTT
CATRGGPGDTEAFF
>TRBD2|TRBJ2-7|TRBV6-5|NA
TGTGCCAGCAGTTACTTAGCGGGAGGGGGCCACGAGCAGTACTTC
CASSYLAGGGHEQYF
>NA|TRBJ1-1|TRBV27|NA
TGTGCCAGCACGCCGGGGTCCTCGAACACTGAAGCTTTCTTT
CASTPGSSNTEAFF
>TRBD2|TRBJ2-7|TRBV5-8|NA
TGTGCCAGCAGCTTGGAGGGACTAGCGGGAGCCTACGAGCAGTACTTC
CASSLEGLAGAYEQYF
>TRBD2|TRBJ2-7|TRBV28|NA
TGTGCCAGCAGTACGGCAGGGACTAGCGGGAGGGCCGCATACGAGCAGTACTTC
CASSTAGTSGRAAYEQYF
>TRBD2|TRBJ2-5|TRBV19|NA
TGTGCCAGTAGTTTTAGCGGGAGGGAGACCCAGTACTTC
CASSFSGRETQYF
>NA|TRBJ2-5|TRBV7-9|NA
TGTGCCAGCAGCTTAGGGGACACGGGTTGGGGAGAGACCCAGTACTTC
CASSLGDTGWGETQYF
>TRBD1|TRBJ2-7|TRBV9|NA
TGTGCCAGCAGCGCGACAGGGGGGGAGCCCTACGAGCAGTACTTC
CASSATGGEPYEQYF
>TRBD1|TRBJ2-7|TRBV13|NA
TGTGCCAGCAGCAGGGGGCGGGCCTACGAGCAGTACTTC
CASSRGRAYEQYF
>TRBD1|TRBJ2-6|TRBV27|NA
TGTGCCAGCAGTTTAGGGACAGGGACCTCTGGGGCCAACGTCCTGACTTTC
CASSLGTGTSGANVLTF
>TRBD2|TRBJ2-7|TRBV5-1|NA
TGCGCCAGCAGCTTGGCTAGCGGGACTCTCTACGAGCAGTACTTC
CASSLASGTLYEQYF
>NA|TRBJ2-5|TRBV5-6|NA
TGTGCCAGCAGCTTGGGAATAGCGCCAGTTGAAGAGACCCAGTACTTC
CASSLGIAPVEETQYF
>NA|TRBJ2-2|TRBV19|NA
TGTGCCAGTAGTGTTGGGTCCTACGGGGAGCTGTTTTTT
CASSVGSYGELFF
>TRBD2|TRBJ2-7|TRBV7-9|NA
TGTGCCAGCAGCCTCGGGACTAGCGAGGAAGGCGAGCAGTACTTC
CASSLGTSEEGEQYF
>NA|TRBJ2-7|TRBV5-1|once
TGCGCCAGCAGCTTGGCTGGGGGGAGAGGTTACGAGCAGTACTTC
CASSLAGGRGYEQYF
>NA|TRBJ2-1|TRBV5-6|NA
TGTGCCAGCAGCTTGGGGGGATGGTCGGGATTATCCTACAATGAGCAGTTCTTC
CASSLGGWSGLSYNEQFF
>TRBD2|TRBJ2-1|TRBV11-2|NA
TGTGCCAGCAGCTTATATGCGGGAGGGAACTACAATGAGCAGTTCTTC
CASSLYAGGNYNEQFF
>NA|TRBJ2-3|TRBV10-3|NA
TGTGCCATCAGTGAGTCGGATGAAGGTTTCACAGATACGCAGTATTTT
CAISESDEGFTDTQYF
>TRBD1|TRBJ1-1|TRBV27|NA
TGTGCCAGCAGTGCCGGACAGGGGACTGAAGCTTTCTTT
CASSAGQGTEAFF
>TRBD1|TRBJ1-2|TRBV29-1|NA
TGCAGCGTTGAGACCGACAGGGAGAACTATGGCTACACCTTC
CSVETDRENYGYTF
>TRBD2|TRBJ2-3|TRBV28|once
TGTGCCAGCATGGGCGGGAGTACAGATACGCAGTATTTT
CASMGGSTDTQYF
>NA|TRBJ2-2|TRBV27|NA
TGTGCCAGCAGTAAAGCGGGTGGGAGTTTAACCGGGGAGCTGTTTTTT
CASSKAGGSLTGELFF
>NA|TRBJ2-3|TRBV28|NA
TGTGCCAGCAGTTTATTAGGCCTAGCGAGCACAGATACGCAGTATTTT
CASSLLGLASTDTQYF
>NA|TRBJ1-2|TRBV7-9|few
TGTGCCAGCATCGGGGGGGATCGGAACTATGGCTACACCTTC
CASIGGDRNYGYTF
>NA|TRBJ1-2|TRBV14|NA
TGTGCCAGCAGCCAAGAGAACAGGCCGACAACTAACTATGGCTACACCTTC
CASSQENRPTTNYGYTF
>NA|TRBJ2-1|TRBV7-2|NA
TGTGCCAGCAGCTTAGTGTGGGGGGGCGGAGGAGATGAGCAGTTCTTC
CASSLVWGGGGDEQFF
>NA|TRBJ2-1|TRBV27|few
TGTGCCAGCAGTGGCGGGTACAATGAGCAGTTCTTC
CASSGGYNEQFF
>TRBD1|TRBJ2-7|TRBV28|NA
TGTGCCAGCAGTTTACAGGGGGTGAGGGAGCAGTACTTC
CASSLQGVREQYF
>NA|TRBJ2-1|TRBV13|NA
TGTGCCAGCAGCTTAGGAGGGAGCAATGAGCAGTTCTTC
CASSLGGSNEQFF
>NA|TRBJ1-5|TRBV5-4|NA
TGTGCCAGCAGCCAAGCTAACAAAAAAGGAGGTCAGCCCCAGCATTTT
CASSQANKKGGQPQHF
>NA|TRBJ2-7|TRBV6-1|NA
TGTGCCAGCAGTGAAGCGCGAATAGCCTCCTACGAGCAGTACTTC
CASSEARIASYEQYF
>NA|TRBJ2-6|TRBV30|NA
TGTGCCTGGAGTTTAGGGAGTGGGGCCAACGTCCTGACTTTC
CAWSLGSGANVLTF
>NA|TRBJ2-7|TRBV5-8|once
TGTGCCAGCAGCCCAAATCCCTACGAGCAGTACTTC
CASSPNPYEQYF
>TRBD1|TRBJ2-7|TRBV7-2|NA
TGTGCCAGCAGTTGGACAGGGGGGGCTTCCTACGAGCAGTACTTC
CASSWTGGASYEQYF
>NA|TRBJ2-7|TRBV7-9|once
TGTGCCAGCACCCGAGATGACTACGAGCAGTACTTC
CASTRDDYEQYF
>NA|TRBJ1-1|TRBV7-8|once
TGTGCCAGCAGCCGCGGACGCCCGATGAACACTGAAGCTTTCTTT
CASSRGRPMNTEAFF
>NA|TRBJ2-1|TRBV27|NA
TGTGCCAGCAGTTTAGAACCGAGTCTAGCGAAGTTCTTC
CASSLEPSLAKFF
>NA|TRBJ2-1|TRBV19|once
TGTGCCAGTAGTATGGGAATCTACAATGAGCAGTTCTTC
CASSMGIYNEQFF
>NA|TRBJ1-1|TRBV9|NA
TGTGCCAGCAGCCCCCCGGACAGTCTGAACACTGAAGCTTTCTTT
CASSPPDSLNTEAFF
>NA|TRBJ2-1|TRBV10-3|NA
TGTGCCATCAGTGATCGGGACGGCCGAAGCGGTAGCGGCTCCTACAATGAGCAGTTCTTC
CAISDRDGRSGSGSYNEQFF
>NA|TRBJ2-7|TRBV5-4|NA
TGTGCCAGCAGACGGGGCGGGACCTACGAGCAGTACTTC
CASRRGGTYEQYF
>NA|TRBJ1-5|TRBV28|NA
TGTGCCAGCAGATTCCAGGGACTCAATCAGCCCCAGCATTTT
CASRFQGLNQPQHF
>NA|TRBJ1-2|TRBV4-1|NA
TGCGCCAGCTCGCCAAGTTGGGGAACTAACTATGGCTACACCTTC
CASSPSWGTNYGYTF
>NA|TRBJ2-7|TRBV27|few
TGTGCCAGCGGGTACTACGAGCAGTACTTC
CASGYYEQYF
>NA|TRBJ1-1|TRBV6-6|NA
TGTGCCAGCTATTTGGGACCCCGAGCTTTCTTT
CASYLGPRAFF
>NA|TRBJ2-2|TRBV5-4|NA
TGTGCCAGCAGCTTGAATACCGGGGAGCTGTTTTTT
CASSLNTGELFF
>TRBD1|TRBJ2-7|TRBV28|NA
TGTGCCAGCAGTTTAGGGACAGGGTCCTACGAGCAGTACTTC
CASSLGTGSYEQYF
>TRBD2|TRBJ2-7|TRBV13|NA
TGTGCCAGCAGCTTATCTAGCGGGAGAACCTACGAGCAGTACTTC
CASSLSSGRTYEQYF
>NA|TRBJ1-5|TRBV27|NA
TGTGCCAGCAGTTTACAGGTCGATCAGCCCCAGCATTTT
CASSLQVDQPQHF
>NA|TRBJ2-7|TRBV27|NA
TGTGCCAGCAGTTCGGGCAGCTACGAGCAGTACTTC
CASSSGSYEQYF
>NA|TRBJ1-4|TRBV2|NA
TGTGCCAGCAGTGTCCCGTCTAGTGAAAAACTGTTTTTT
CASSVPSSEKLFF
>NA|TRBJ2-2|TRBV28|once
TGTGCCAGCAGTTTCCTGGTCACCGGGGAGCTGTTTTTT
CASSFLVTGELFF
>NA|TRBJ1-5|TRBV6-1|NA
TGTGCCAGCAGTGAAGTAGTAGGGAGGGGCAATCAGCCCCAGCATTTT
CASSEVVGRGNQPQHF
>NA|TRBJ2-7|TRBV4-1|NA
TGCGCCAGCAGCCAAGCTTCAGGGCACGAGCAGTACTTC
CASSQASGHEQYF
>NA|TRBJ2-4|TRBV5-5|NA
TGTGCCAGCAGCTTTGCGGTAATGGACATTCAGTACTTC
CASSFAVMDIQYF